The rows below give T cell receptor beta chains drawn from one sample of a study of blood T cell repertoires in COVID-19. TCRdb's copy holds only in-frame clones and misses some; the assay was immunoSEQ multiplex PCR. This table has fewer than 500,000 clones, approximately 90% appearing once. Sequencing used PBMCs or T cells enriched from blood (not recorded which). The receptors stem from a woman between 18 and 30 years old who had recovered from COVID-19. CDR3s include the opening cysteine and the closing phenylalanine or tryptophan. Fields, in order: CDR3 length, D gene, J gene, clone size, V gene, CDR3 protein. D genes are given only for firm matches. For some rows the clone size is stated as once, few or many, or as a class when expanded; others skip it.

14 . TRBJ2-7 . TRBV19 CASSSSASSYEQYF
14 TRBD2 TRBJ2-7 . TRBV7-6 CASSSGGAGYEQYF
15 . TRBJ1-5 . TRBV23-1 CASSLPPQLSRPQHF
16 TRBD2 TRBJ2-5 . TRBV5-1 CASSSELAGVGETQYF
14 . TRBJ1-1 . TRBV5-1 CASSLLPGELIAFF
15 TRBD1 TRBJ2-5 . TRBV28 CASSPPTGDRGTQYF
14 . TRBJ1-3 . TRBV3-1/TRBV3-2 CASSQASDSNTIYF
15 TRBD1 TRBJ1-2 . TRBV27 CASSSRGEELYGYTF
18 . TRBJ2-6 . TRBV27 CASSFQGIIGAGANVLTF
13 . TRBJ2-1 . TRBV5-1 CASSLGTTNEQFF
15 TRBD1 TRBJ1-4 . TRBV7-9 CASSLVTGGDEKLFF
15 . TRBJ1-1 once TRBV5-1 CASSFKKLRETEAFF
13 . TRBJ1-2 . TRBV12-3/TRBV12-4 CASTRRVDYGYTF
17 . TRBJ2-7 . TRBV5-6 CASSSFRSRLVVYEQYF
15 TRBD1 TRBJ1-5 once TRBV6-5 CASSIGQGPNQPQHF
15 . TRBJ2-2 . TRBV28 CASTPPSRYTGELFF
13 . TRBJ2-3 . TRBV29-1 CSVVRTSTDTQYF
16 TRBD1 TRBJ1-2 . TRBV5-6 CASSLGQGGLVGGYTF
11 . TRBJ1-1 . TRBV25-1 CASRRSTEAFF
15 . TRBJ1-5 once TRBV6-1 CASSELGGKNQPQHF
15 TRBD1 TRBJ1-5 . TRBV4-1 CASSQERDRGQPQHF
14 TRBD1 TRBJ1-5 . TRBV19 CASKLTGGNQPQHF
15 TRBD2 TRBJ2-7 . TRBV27 CASRSLAGGREEQYF
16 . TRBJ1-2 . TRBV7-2 CASSQQVMYPNYGYTF
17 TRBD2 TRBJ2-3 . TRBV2 CASSGILAGASTDTQYF
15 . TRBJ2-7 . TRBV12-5 CASGLVLGSSYEQYF
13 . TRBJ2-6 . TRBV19 CASSTPGANVLTF
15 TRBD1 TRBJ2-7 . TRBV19 CASSSAGTVRNEQYF
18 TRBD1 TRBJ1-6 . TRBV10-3 CAISDPGDRGSYNSPLHF
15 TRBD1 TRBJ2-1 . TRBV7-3 CASSPGQGLSYEQFF
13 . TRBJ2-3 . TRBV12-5 CASARLGTDTQYF
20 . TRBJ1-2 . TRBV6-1 CASSEGETGPLDGANYGYTF
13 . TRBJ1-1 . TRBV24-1 CATSEGFGGKAFF
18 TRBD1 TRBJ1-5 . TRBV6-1 CASTDLTGAKEHNQPQHF
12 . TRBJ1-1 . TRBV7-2 CASSLAQGEAFF